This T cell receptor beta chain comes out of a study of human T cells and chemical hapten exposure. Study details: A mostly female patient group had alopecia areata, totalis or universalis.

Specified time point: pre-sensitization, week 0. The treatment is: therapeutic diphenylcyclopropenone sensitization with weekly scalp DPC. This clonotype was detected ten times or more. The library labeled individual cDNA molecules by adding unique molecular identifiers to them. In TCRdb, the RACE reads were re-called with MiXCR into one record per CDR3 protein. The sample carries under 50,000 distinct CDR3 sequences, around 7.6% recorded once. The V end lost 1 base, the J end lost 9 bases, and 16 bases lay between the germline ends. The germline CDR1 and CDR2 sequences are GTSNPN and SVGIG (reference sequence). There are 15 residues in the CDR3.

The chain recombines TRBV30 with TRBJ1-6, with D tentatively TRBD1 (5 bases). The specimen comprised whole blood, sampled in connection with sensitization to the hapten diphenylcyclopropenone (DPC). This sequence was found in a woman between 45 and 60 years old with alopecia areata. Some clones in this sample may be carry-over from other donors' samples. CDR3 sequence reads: CAWSAGRVPGSPLHF. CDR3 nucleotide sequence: TGTGCCTGGAGTGCGGGCAGGGTGCCTGGTTCACCCCTCCACTTT.